This TCR beta chain came from a study of regulatory T cells in long-lasting Graves disease. CDR1 and CDR2 from the germline V gene are GTSNPN and SVGIG (reference sequence). V dropped 0 bases and J dropped 5 bases, with 14 bases sitting between them. The CDR3 spans 14 residues. For TCR beta, libraries came from iRepertoire HTBI primers and Arm-PCR of CDR3 regions. TCRdb re-called the multiplex PCR reads with MiXCR, one entry per CDR3 protein. The sample includes hundreds of thousands of distinct CDR3 sequences, more than 10% seen only once; the top ten take almost 9%. Regarding time point: newly diagnosed GD, antithyroid drugs for less than 3 months. The authors made the TCR library using RNA they extracted from PBMCs. A few counts support this clonotype. These records were also assigned to another study, of T cells in Graves' hyperthyroidism and ophthalmopathy. That source notes: The study used the HTBI primer set for a first-round RT-PCR of the TCR CDR3.

V and J are TRBV30 and TRBJ2-7; D possibly uses TRBD1 or TRBD2 (5 bases each). The sequence was obtained from a woman in her twenties or thirties with Graves disease. Specimen: peripheral blood mononuclear cells (PBMCs), collected at new diagnosis, from a patient treated with antithyroid drugs. CDR3 amino acids: CAWSVGTLRNEQYF. The DNA for the CDR3 is TGTGCCTGGAGTGTGGGGACGTTGAGAAACGAGCAGTACTTC.